This T cell receptor (beta chain) was sequenced for a study of CD8+ T cells in alopecia areata. Notes on the study in general: Compared with mice, patients displayed less clear TCR sharing, possibly for HLA-related reasons. Elevated clonality characterized lesional scalp relative to normal scalp, particularly in alopecia totalis/universalis. Resident alphabeta T cells of normal skin are also sequenced in scalp samples.

With respect to this clone: Its antigen is as yet unknown.

Peripheral blood, together with lesional scalp punch biopsies, was collected from alopecia areata patients. RNA, once extracted, was reverse transcribed into cDNA for use as the sequencing template. The repertoire was sequenced with immunoSEQ multiplex PCR; TCRdb's copy has only in-frame clones and lacks some. The data show 15,000 to 20,000 clones, with around three fifths seen just once and 6.1% held by the top ten. This CDR3 is built from 13 residues. With 0 bases removed from V and 10 bases from J, the gap between germline ends came to 13 bases. Germline V lookup: CDR1 MGHRA, CDR2 YSYEKL. V gene TRBV4-1 combines with J gene TRBJ2-7, with D possibly TRBD2 on 6 matching bases. The sequence was collected from a human donor with alopecia areata. The starting material was skin, obtained at week 0. CDR3 loop: CASSQEGGGPQYF. The CDR3 DNA reads as TGCGCCAGCAGCCAAGAGGGGGGAGGACCCCAGTACTTC.